Reported below is one TCR beta chain. During its preparation, the TCRbeta library received unique molecular identifiers. In TCRdb, the PCR reads were re-called with MiXCR into one record per CDR3 protein. The sample yields 490,000 or so distinct CDR3 sequences, about an eighth seen once. This entry belongs to a study of T-cell reconstitution after alpha-beta-depleted transplantation in children. V was cut by 5 bases and J by 10 bases, with 12 bases left in between. CDR3 length: 12 residues. CDR1 SGHTA and CDR2 FQGNSA come from the germline V gene. This sample comprised PBMCs from the stem cell graft donor, obtained from the stem cell graft. The TCR comes from a human donor who donated a stem cell graft to a child with combined immunodeficiency. The chain couples TRBV7-2 to TRBJ1-5; D unresolved. The CDR3 sequence: CASSAGPIPQHF. Written as DNA, the CDR3 is TGTGCCAGCAGCGCGGGTCCGATCCCCCAGCATTTT.